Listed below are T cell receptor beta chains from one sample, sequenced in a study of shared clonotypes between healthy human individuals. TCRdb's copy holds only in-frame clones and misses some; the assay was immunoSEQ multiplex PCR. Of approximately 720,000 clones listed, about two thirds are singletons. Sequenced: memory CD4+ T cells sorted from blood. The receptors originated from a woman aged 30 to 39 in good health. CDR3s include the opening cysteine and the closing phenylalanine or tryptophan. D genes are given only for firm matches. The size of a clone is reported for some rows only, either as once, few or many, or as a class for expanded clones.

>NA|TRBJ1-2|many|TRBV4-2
CASSQASATGYGYTF
TGTGCCAGCAGCCAAGCGTCGGCGACAGGCTATGGCTACACCTTC
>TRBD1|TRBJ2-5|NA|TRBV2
CASSEGTGGLKTQYF
TGTGCCAGCAGTGAGGGGACAGGGGGCCTGAAGACCCAGTACTTC
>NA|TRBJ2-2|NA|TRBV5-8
CASSLAPRTNTGELFF
TGTGCCAGCAGCTTGGCTCCTCGGACGAACACCGGGGAGCTGTTTTTT
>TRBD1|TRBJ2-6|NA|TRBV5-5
CASSSSRDRVTGANVLTF
TGTGCCAGCAGCTCCTCCCGGGACAGGGTAACTGGGGCCAACGTCCTGACTTTC
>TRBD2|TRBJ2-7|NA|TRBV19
CASSMLSSGNGEQYF
TGTGCCAGTAGTATGTTGTCTAGCGGGAACGGCGAGCAGTACTTC
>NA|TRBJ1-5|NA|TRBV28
CASSFDQPQHF
TGTGCCAGCAGTTTCGATCAGCCCCAGCATTTT
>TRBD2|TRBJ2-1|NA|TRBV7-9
CASSKIQGGEYNEQFF
TGTGCCAGCAGCAAAATCCAGGGAGGGGAGTACAATGAGCAGTTCTTC
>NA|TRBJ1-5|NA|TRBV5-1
CASSLEGDNQPQHF
TGCGCCAGCAGCTTGGAGGGGGACAATCAGCCCCAGCATTTT
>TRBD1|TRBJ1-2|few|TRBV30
CAWSVGTGVGYTF
TGTGCCTGGAGTGTCGGGACAGGGGTGGGCTACACCTTC
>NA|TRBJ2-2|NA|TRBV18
CASSKDRTLAAGELFF
TGTGCCAGCTCTAAAGACCGGACACTTGCCGCCGGGGAGCTGTTTTTT
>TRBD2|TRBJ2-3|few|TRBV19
CASIATSGRAGDTQYF
TGTGCCAGTATCGCGACTAGCGGGAGGGCCGGAGATACGCAGTATTTT
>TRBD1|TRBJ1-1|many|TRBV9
CASSAQGWTTEAFF
TGTGCCAGCAGCGCACAGGGGTGGACGACTGAAGCTTTCTTT
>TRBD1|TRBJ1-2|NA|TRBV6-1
CASSGGTGRFNYGYTF
TGTGCCAGCAGTGGAGGGACAGGGCGATTTAACTATGGCTACACCTTC
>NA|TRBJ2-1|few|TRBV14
CASSQYVENEQFF
TGTGCCAGCAGCCAATATGTCGAGAATGAGCAGTTCTTC
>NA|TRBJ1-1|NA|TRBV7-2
CASSLREGLNTEAFF
TGTGCCAGCAGCTTACGGGAGGGTTTGAACACTGAAGCTTTCTTT
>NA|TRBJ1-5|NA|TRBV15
CATSRDRGGQPQHF
TGTGCCACCAGCAGAGACAGGGGTGGTCAGCCCCAGCATTTT
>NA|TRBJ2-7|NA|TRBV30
CAWSQNMDSYEQYF
TGTGCCTGGAGCCAAAACATGGACTCCTACGAGCAGTACTTC
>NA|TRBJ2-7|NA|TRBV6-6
CASSKNQGSDEQYF
TGTGCCAGCAGTAAAAACCAGGGGAGTGACGAGCAGTACTTC
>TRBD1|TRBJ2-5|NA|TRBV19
CASSMGTVFQETQYF
TGTGCCAGTAGTATGGGGACAGTATTCCAAGAGACCCAGTACTTC
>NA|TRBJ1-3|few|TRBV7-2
CASSLAGNTIYF
TGTGCCAGCAGCTTAGCGGGAAACACCATATATTTT
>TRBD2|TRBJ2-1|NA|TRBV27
CASRQQSGTSGRGALSSYNEQFF
TGTGCCAGCAGACAACAATCCGGGACTAGCGGGAGGGGGGCCCTCAGCTCCTACAATGAGCAGTTCTTC
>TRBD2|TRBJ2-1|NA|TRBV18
CASSLSSGGGNNEQFF
TGTGCCAGCTCATTATCCAGCGGGGGGGGAAACAATGAGCAGTTCTTC
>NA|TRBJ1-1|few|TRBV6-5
CASSYSARFVAFF
TGTGCCAGCAGTTACTCGGCCAGGTTTGTGGCTTTCTTT
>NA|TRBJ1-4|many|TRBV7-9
CASGTVNEKLFF
TGTGCCAGCGGAACAGTTAATGAAAAACTGTTTTTT
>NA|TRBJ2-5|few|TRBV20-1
CSAGRRETQYF
TGCAGTGCGGGGAGGAGGGAGACCCAGTACTTC
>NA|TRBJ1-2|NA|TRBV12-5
CARGRSYGYTF
TGTGCTAGAGGGAGGTCCTATGGCTACACCTTC
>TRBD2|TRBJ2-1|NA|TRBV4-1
CASSLNHLAGGHNEQFF
TGCGCCAGCAGCCTCAACCATCTAGCGGGAGGACACAATGAGCAGTTCTTC
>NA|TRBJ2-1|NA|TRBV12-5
CASGLVGADEQFF
TGTGCTAGTGGTTTGGTGGGGGCGGATGAGCAGTTCTTC
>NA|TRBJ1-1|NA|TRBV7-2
CASSLTILTSEAFF
TGTGCCAGCAGCTTAACGATCTTAACATCCGAAGCTTTCTTT
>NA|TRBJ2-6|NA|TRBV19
CASSIMGLSSGANVLTF
TGTGCCAGTAGTATAATGGGGCTAAGCTCTGGGGCCAACGTCCTGACTTTC
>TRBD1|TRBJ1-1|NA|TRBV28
CASSLPPGQGAVEAFF
TGTGCCAGCAGTCTCCCACCGGGACAGGGGGCCGTTGAAGCTTTCTTT
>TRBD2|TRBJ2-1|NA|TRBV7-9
CASSPTSLSYNEQFF
TGTGCCAGCAGCCCGACTAGCTTATCCTACAATGAGCAGTTCTTC
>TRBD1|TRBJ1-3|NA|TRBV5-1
CASSLRTGENTIYF
TGCGCCAGCAGCTTGAGGACAGGGGAAAACACCATATATTTT
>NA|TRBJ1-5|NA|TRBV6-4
CATKDWVSGDSNQPQHF
TGTGCCACCAAGGACTGGGTAAGTGGAGATAGCAATCAGCCCCAGCATTTT
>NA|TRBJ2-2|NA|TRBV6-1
CASSEIGITGELFF
TGTGCCAGCAGTGAAATAGGGATCACCGGGGAGCTGTTTTTT